This T cell receptor (beta chain) originates from a study of blood T cells in healthy people across ages. This clonotype was observed a handful of times. This CDR3 has 14 amino acids. The J segment lost 2 bases and the V segment lost 7 bases, leaving 2 bases of the junction unmatched. The authors ran a second PCR of about 7 to 12 cycles using a sample-barcoded 5' primer and a J-beta primer mix. TCRdb re-derived calls from the 5' RACE reads in MiXCR, one entry per CDR3 protein. The sample carries around 800,000 distinct CDR3 sequences, roughly 53% recorded once. Whenever a sample was processed, at least 6 million PBMCs were isolated.

Sequencing was carried out using blood. The rearrangement joins TRBV12-3 or TRBV12-4 to TRBJ2-1; TRBD2 matches 10 bases. The sequence was collected from a man at least 80 years old in good health. CDR3 residues: CASITSGTYNEQFF. The CDR3 DNA reads as TGTGCCAGCATTACTAGCGGGACCTACAATGAGCAGTTCTTC.